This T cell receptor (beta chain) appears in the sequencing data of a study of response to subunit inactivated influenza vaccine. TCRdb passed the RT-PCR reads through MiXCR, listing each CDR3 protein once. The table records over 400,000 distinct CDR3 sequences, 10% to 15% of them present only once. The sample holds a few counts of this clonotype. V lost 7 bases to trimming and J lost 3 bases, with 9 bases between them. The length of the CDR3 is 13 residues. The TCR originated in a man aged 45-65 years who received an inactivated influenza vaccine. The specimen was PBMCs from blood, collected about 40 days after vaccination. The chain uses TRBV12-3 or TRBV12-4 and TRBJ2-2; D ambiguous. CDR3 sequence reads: CASTRSYTGELFF. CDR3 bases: TGTGCCAGCACGCGGTCATACACCGGGGAGCTGTTTTTT.